This T cell receptor beta chain was obtained from a study of identical twins. The table lists this clonotype with a few counts. Its antigen is not known. Template switching introduced a universal primer site, and the cDNA bore unique molecular identifiers. Each CDR3 protein is one row after TCRdb ran MiXCR on the 5' RACE reads. Of around 1.7 million distinct CDR3 sequences listed, under 35% were seen once; the top ten hold 0.25% to 0.3%. CDR1 and CDR2 from the germline V gene are LGHNT and FRNRAP. The CDR3 is 11 residues long. V gave up 4 bases and J gave up 5 bases, with 5 bases separating them. General study findings and limits: Models underestimated out-of-frame TCR alpha sharing in monozygotic twins.

The rearrangement links TRBV12-5 to TRBJ2-5; D call uncertain. What was sequenced was cord blood. The TCR sequence derives from a newborn girl in good health. The CDR3, as DNA: TGTGCTAGTGGTTCCTGGGAGACCCAGTACTTC. It is translated as CASGSWETQYF.